This TCR beta chain was identified in a study of cytomegalovirus exposure and HLA in healthy donors. With regard to this clone: Its antigen is still unknown.

The CDR3 is 13 amino acids. V gave up 0 bases and J gave up 8 bases, with 8 bases separating them. Germline values: CDR1 PRHDT, CDR2 FYEKMQ (reference sequence). Study-wide results and caveats: As was reported, the HLA-A and HLA-B alleles of most subjects were accurately predicted from TCR beta sequences. What a later analysis showed was that several of the most significant clusters appeared linked to common viral pathogens.

Primers included in the PCR were 60 Vbeta and 13 Jbeta primers. Method: immunoSEQ multiplex PCR; TCRdb's copy keeps in-frame clones and lacks some. The data hold 84,000 or so clones, with about three fifths observed a single time. This TCR came from a woman aged 25 to 39 in good health and CMV-seropositive. The chain couples TRBV13 to TRBJ1-5, with D hard to call. The sequenced sample consisted of PBMCs. The CDR3 coding sequence is TGTGCCAGCAGCTTAGGCACGGGGAAGCCCCAGCATTTT. It is translated as CASSLGTGKPQHF.